Below are 13 T cell receptor beta chains sequenced from a single sample in a study of cytomegalovirus exposure and HLA in healthy donors. The PCR was carried out with 60 Vbeta primers and 13 Jbeta primers. The protocol was immunoSEQ multiplex PCR, while the TCRdb copy is restricted to in-frame clones and leaves out a portion. The repertoire has about 93,000 clones, roughly four fifths of them found once; the top ten carry over 3%. The sample taken for sequencing was PBMCs. The source of these receptors is a man aged 50 to 59 in good health and CMV-seronegative.

This chain joins TRBV7-9 and TRBJ2-5; D may be TRBD1 (8 bases). The CDR3 loop spans 13 amino acids. Trimming stripped 7 bases from V and 5 bases from J, with 14 bases between. Germline V gene lookup returns CDR1 SEHNR and CDR2 FQNEAQ (reference sequence). CDR3 bases: TGTGCCAGCAAGGGAGGGGACAGGGAGACCCAGTACTTC. Its protein product is CASKGGDRETQYF.

The rearrangement links TRBV6-4 to TRBJ1-2, with TRBD1 as a possible D gene (5 bases). Germline assignment: CDR1 MRHNA and CDR2 SNTAGT. This CDR3 is 14 amino acids long. Between the trimmed V and J ends, which lost 2 bases and 4 bases, there was a span of 11 bases. In DNA form, the CDR3 reads TGTGCCAGCAGTGACGGCCAGGGCATCTATGGCTACACCTTC. This codes for CASSDGQGIYGYTF.

The J gene is TRBJ1-1, the V gene TRBV5-1, with TRBD1 matching over 9 bases. Germline trimming cut 0 bases from V and 2 bases from J; bases unmatched to any gene: 8. CDR1 and CDR2 from the germline V gene are SGHRS and YFSETQ. The CDR3 is 17 residues long. The CDR3 loop is CASSLASSGQGNTEAFF. The CDR3 DNA sequence: TGCGCCAGCAGCTTGGCGTCCTCGGGACAGGGCAACACTGAAGCTTTCTTT.

V usage is TRBV28 and J usage is TRBJ2-7; 7 nucleotides line up with TRBD1. Per germline, CDR1 MDHEN and CDR2 SYDVKM. The CDR3 is 17 amino acids. V lost 1 base to trimming and J lost 6 bases; unmatched junction nucleotides: 15. The CDR3 bases are TGTGCCAGCAGTTTATCTATTTTCCGGACAGGTAATTCCGAGCAGTACTTC. Translated: CASSLSIFRTGNSEQYF.

The chain uses TRBV4-1 and TRBJ2-1; 7 bases agree with TRBD2. J was trimmed by 0 bases and V by 0 bases; bases with no gene match: 5. The length of the CDR3 is 17 residues. CDR1 and CDR2 (germline): MGHRA, YSYEKL. CDR3 coding DNA: TGCGCCAGCAGCCAAGAGGGGGGGAGGAGCTCCTACAATGAGCAGTTCTTC. Translating gives CASSQEGGRSSYNEQFF.

J is TRBJ2-7 and V is TRBV7-2; 10 bases are shared with TRBD2. V lost 5 bases to trimming and J lost 7 bases; unmatched junction nucleotides: 11. The germline gives CDR1 SGHTA, CDR2 FQGNSA. This CDR3 contains 15 residues. The chain's CDR3 is CASSPSAGGRGEQYF. CDR3 sequence (DNA): TGTGCCAGCAGCCCCTCAGCGGGAGGGAGGGGAGAGCAGTACTTC.

V gene TRBV27 combines with J gene TRBJ1-1; D gene unclear. The germline V gene has CDR1 MNHEY and CDR2 SMNVEV (reference sequence). This CDR3 has 13 amino acids. Trimming cost V 3 bases and J 1 base, with 6 bases left between them. The CDR3: CASSLNRNTEAFF. CDR3 bases: TGTGCCAGCAGTTTGAATAGGAACACTGAAGCTTTCTTT.

Many counts were recorded for this clone. This chain uses TRBV9 with TRBJ2-7, with a possible D match to TRBD2 (5 bases). The CDR3 spans 17 residues. From germline, CDR1 is SGDLS and CDR2 YYNGEE. V lost 3 bases to trimming and J lost 2 bases, with 21 bases between them. The CDR3 bases are TGTGCCAGCAGCGACACCTCTTCTGGTAGCGAGCCCTACGAGCAGTACTTC. This gives the protein CASSDTSSGSEPYEQYF.

The V and J genes are TRBV19 and TRBJ1-4; 9 positions match TRBD1. V trimming: 9 bases; J trimming: 3 bases; junction bases outside the gene matches: 8. Germline CDR1 reads LNHDA; CDR2 reads SQIVND (reference sequence). The CDR3 is made up of 15 amino acids. The CDR3 nucleotides are TGTGCCAGCCGGGACAGGGCAGCAGCTAATGAAAAACTGTTTTTT. This encodes CASRDRAAANEKLFF.

V and J are TRBV6-6 and TRBJ1-1, with no clear D. The CDR3 covers 13 residues. Trimming pared 0 bases from V and 5 bases from J, leaving 7 bases between. Germline-derived CDR1 and CDR2 are MNHNY and SVGAGI (reference sequence). The CDR3 protein is CASSYSLFTEAFF. CDR3 nucleotide sequence: TGTGCCAGCAGTTACTCCCTTTTTACTGAAGCTTTCTTT.

The rearrangement uses TRBV30 and TRBJ2-2; D is possibly TRBD1 (6 bases). Per germline, CDR1 GTSNPN and CDR2 SVGIG (reference sequence). V dropped 5 bases and J dropped 4 bases, with 11 bases sitting between them. This CDR3 comprises 13 residues. CDR3 sequence reads: CAWAQGGTGELFF. CDR3 DNA: TGTGCCTGGGCCCAAGGGGGCACCGGGGAGCTGTTTTTT.

CDR3 sequence: CASSLTSGSVSYNEQFF. The CDR3 nucleotides are TGTGCCAGCAGCTTAACTAGCGGTTCCGTCTCCTACAATGAGCAGTTCTTC. V gene TRBV11-3 combines with J gene TRBJ2-1, with TRBD2 matching over 8 bases. The CDR3 runs to 17 residues. V shed 2 bases, J shed 0 bases, and the junction held 6 bases outside the gene matches. Germline V gene sequence: CDR1 SGHNT, CDR2 YENEEA. Using reference TRBV11-3 and TRBJ2-1 for the parts outside the CDR3, the full variable domain is EAGVVQSPRYKIIEKKQPVAFWCNPISGHNTLYWYLQNLGQGPELLIRYENEEAVDDSQLPKDRFSAERLKGVDSTLKIQPAELGDSAVYLCASSLTSGSVSYNEQFFGPGTRLTVL.

The rearrangement links TRBV7-3 to TRBJ2-3; D is unclear. The CDR3 sequence is 15 residues long. V was clipped by 3 bases and J by 4 bases, with 14 bases between them. The germline CDR1 and CDR2 sequences are SGHTA and FQGTGA. In nucleotides, the CDR3 is TGTGCCAGCAGCTTTTCTTCCCCCAGGCCAGATACGCAGTATTTT. Its protein product is CASSFSSPRPDTQYF.